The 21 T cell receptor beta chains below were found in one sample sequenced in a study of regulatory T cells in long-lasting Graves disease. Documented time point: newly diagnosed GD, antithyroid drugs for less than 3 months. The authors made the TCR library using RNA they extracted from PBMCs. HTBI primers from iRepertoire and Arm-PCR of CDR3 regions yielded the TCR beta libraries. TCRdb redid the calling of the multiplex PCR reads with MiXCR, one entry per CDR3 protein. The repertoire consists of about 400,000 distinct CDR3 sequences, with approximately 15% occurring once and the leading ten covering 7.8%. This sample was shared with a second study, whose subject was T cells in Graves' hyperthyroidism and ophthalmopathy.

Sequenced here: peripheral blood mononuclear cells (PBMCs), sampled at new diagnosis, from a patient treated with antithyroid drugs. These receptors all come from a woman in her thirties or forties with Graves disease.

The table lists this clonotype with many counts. CDR3 residues: CSARGQGNTGELFF. The CDR3 DNA reads TGCAGTGCTAGGGGACAGGGGAACACCGGGGAGCTGTTTTTT. This chain connects TRBV20-1 to TRBJ2-2; the match to TRBD1 covers 9 bases. Trimming at V came to 3 bases and at J to 1 base, leaving 0 bases not matched to a gene. The germline CDR1 and CDR2 sequences are DFQATT and SNEGSKA (reference sequence). The CDR3 loop spans 14 amino acids.

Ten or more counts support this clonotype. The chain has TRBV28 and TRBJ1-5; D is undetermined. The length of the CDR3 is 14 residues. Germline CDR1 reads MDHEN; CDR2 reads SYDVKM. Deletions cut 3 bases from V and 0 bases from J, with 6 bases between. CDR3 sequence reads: CASSFLLSNQPQHF. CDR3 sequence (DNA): TGTGCCAGCAGTTTTCTGCTTAGCAATCAGCCCCAGCATTTT.

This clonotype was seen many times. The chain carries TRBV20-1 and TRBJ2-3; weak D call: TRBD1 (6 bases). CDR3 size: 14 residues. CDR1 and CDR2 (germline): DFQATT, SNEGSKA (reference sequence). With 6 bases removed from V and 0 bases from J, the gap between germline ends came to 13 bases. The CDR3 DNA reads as TGCAGTGCCCCCTTAGGGGGAAGCACAGATACGCAGTATTTT. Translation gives CSAPLGGSTDTQYF.

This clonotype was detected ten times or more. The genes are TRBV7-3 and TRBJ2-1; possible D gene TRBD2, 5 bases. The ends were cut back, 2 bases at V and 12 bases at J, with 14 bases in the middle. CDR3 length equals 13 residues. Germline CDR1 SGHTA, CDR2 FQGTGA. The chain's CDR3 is CASSLSPREGQFF. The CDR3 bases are TGTGCCAGCAGCTTATCCCCACGGGAAGGGCAGTTCTTC.

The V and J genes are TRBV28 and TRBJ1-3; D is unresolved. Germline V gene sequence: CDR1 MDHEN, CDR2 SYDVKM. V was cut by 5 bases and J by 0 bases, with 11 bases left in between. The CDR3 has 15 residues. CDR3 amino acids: CASSPGAISGNTIYF. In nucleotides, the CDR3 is TGTGCCAGCAGTCCTGGAGCTATCTCTGGAAACACCATATATTTT.

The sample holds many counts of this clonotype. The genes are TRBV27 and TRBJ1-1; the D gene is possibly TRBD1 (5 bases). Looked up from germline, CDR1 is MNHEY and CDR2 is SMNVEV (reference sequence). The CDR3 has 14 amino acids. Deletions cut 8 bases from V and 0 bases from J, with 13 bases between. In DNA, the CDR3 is TGTGCCAGCGATACAGGACTCATGAACACTGAAGCTTTCTTT. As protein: CASDTGLMNTEAFF.

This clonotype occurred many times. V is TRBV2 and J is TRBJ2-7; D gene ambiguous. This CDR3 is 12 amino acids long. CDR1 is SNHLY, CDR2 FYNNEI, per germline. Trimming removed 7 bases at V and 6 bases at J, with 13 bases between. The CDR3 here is CASKSNNREQYF. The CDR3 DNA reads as TGTGCCAGCAAGTCGAACAACCGCGAGCAGTACTTC.

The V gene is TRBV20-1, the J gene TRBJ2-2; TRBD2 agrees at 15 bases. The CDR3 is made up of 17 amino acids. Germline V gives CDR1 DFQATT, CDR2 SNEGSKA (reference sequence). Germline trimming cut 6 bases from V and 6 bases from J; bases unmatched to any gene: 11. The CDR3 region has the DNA TGCAGTGCGTCGACCCGGACTAGCGGGAGGGCCGCCGGGGAGCTGTTTTTT. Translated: CSASTRTSGRAAGELFF.

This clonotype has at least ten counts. In DNA form, the CDR3 reads TGTGCCAGCAGCGTAGACAGACTAGCGGAACAATACAATGAGCAGTTCTTC. Its translation: CASSVDRLAEQYNEQFF. The chain carries TRBV9 and TRBJ2-1; 9 bases agree with TRBD2. The germline V gene encodes CDR1 SGDLS and CDR2 YYNGEE. The ends lost 0 bases at V and 4 bases at J; junction bases unmatched: 8. The CDR3 runs 17 residues.

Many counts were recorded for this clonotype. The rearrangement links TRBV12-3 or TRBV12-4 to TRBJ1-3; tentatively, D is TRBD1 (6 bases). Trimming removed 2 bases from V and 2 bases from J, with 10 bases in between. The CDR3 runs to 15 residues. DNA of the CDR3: TGTGCCAGCAGTTTAACAGGGTCTGCTGGAAACACCATATATTTT. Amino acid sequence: CASSLTGSAGNTIYF.

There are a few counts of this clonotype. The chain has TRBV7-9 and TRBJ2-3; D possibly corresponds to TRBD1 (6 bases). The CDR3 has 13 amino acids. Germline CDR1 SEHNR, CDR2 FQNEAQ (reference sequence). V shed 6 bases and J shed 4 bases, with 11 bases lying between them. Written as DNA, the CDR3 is TGTGCCAGCAGTAAAACAGGGTCAGATACGCAGTATTTT. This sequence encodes CASSKTGSDTQYF.

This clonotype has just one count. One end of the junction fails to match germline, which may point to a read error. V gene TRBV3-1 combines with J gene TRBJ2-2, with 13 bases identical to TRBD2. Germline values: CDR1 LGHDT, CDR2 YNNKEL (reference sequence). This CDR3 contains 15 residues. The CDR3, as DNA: TGTGCCAGCAGCCAGGGACTAGCGGGAACCGAGGAGCTGTTTTTT. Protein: CASSQGLAGTEELFF.

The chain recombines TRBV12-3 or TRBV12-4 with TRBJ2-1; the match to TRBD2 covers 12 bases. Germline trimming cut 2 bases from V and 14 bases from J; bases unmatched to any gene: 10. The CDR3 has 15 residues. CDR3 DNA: TGTGCCAGCAGTTTAAGCGTCCTAGCGGGAGGGCAAGAGTTCTTC. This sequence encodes CASSLSVLAGGQEFF.

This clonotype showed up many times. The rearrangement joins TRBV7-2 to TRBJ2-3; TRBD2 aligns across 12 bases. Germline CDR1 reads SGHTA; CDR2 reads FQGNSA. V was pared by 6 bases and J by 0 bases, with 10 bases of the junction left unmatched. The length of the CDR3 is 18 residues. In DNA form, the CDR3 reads TGTGCCAGCAGGGACTATGGTGGGACTAGCGGGAGCACAGATACGCAGTATTTT. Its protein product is CASRDYGGTSGSTDTQYF.

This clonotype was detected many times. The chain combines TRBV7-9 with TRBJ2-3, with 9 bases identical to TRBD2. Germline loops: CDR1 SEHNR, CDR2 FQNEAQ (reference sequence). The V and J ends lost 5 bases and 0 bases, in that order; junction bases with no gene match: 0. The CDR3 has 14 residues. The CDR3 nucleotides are TGTGCCAGCAGCACTAGCGGGAGCACAGATACGCAGTATTTT. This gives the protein CASSTSGSTDTQYF.

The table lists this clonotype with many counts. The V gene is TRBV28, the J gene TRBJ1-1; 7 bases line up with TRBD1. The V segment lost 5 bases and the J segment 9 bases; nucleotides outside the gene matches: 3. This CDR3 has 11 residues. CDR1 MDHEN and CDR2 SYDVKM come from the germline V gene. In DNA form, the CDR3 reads TGTGCCAGCAGTACGACAGGGAAAGCTTTCTTT. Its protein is CASSTTGKAFF.

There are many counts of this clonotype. CDR3 amino acids: CASSLARTGGWTDTQYF. The CDR3 nucleotides read TGTGCCAGCAGCTTAGCGAGGACAGGGGGCTGGACAGATACGCAGTATTTT. The gene calls are TRBV7-9 and TRBJ2-3, with 11 positions matching TRBD1. V gave up 0 bases and J gave up 3 bases; unmatched junction bases: 5. In germline, CDR1 is SEHNR, CDR2 FQNEAQ (reference sequence). The CDR3 totals 17 residues. The full variable domain, with the rest looked up from reference TRBV7-9 and TRBJ2-3, is DTGVSQNPRHKITKRGQNVTFRCDPISEHNRLYWYRQTLGQGPEFLTYFQNEAQLEKSRLLSDRFSAERPKGSFSTLEIQRTEQGDSAMYLCASSLARTGGWTDTQYFGPGTRLTVL.

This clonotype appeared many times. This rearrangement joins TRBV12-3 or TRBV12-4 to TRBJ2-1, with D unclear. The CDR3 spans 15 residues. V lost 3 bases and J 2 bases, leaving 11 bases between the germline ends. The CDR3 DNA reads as TGTGCCAGCAGTTTTGGCGATGTGGCCTACAATGAGCAGTTCTTC. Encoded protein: CASSFGDVAYNEQFF.

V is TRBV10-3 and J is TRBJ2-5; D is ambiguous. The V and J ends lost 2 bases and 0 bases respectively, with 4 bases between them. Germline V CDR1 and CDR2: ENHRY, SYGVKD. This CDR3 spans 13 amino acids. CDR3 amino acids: CAISEVNQETQYF. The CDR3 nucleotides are TGTGCCATCAGTGAGGTTAACCAAGAGACCCAGTACTTC.

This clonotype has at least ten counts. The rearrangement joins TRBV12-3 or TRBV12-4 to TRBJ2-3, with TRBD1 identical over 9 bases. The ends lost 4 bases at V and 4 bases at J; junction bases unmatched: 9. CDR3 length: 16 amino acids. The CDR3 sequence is CASSSRDRAFADTQYF. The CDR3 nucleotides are TGTGCCAGCAGTTCCCGGGACAGGGCCTTCGCAGATACGCAGTATTTT.

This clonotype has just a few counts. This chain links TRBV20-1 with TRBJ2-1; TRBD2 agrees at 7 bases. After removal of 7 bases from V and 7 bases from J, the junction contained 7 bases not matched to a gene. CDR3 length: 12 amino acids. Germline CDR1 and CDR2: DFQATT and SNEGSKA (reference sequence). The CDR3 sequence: CSVSSGRNEQFF. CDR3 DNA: TGCAGTGTGTCTAGCGGAAGGAATGAGCAGTTCTTC.